These 10 T cell receptor beta chains share one sample of origin, sequenced in a study of blood T cell repertoires in COVID-19. Generated by immunoSEQ multiplex PCR, the TCRdb table keeps only in-frame clones and is missing some. The sample includes 400,000 or so clones, around nine tenths seen only once; the top ten take roughly 1.6%. Sequencing was done on a sample of peripheral blood. These receptor sequences come from a woman in her thirties or forties with COVID-19, enrolled during active disease.

The chain uses TRBV2 and TRBJ1-1; 9 bases are a match to TRBD1. V trimming: 7 bases; J trimming: 1 base; junction bases outside the gene matches: 4. Germline CDR1 SNHLY, CDR2 FYNNEI. CDR3 length: 14 amino acids. CDR3 region: CASTTDRGNTEAFF. DNA for the CDR3: TGTGCCAGCACCACGGACAGGGGGAACACTGAAGCTTTCTTT.

The chain is built from TRBV19 and TRBJ1-5, with 7 positions matching TRBD1. The junction had 5 bases not matched to a gene; V was cut back by 5 bases and J by 7 bases. The CDR3 consists of 13 residues. The germline CDR1 and CDR2 sequences are LNHDA and SQIVND (reference sequence). CDR3 nucleotides: TGTGCCAGTAGTCGACAGGGCGGGCAGCCCCAGCATTTT. This translates into CASSRQGGQPQHF.

The gene calls are TRBV11-1 and TRBJ2-5; TRBD2 is a possible D gene (6 bases). The CDR3 has 15 residues. V dropped 5 bases and J dropped 4 bases, with 17 bases sitting between them. Per germline, CDR1 SGHAT and CDR2 FQDESV (reference sequence). The CDR3 here is CASSPHRWRAETQYF. CDR3 DNA: TGTGCCAGCAGCCCCCACCGCTGGAGGGCAGAGACCCAGTACTTC.

The J gene is TRBJ1-1, the V gene TRBV18; D unresolved. This CDR3 has 14 residues. Per germline, CDR1 KGHSH and CDR2 LQKENI. V gave up 0 bases and J gave up 1 base, with 6 bases separating them. CDR3 amino acids: CASSPPSQNTEAFF. The CDR3 region has the DNA TGTGCCAGCTCACCACCTTCCCAGAACACTGAAGCTTTCTTT.

The V call is TRBV2, the J call TRBJ1-4; TRBD1 matches 10 bases. V was pared by 6 bases and J by 2 bases, with 3 bases of the junction left unmatched. The CDR3 runs to 15 residues. Germline CDR1 SNHLY, CDR2 FYNNEI. The CDR3 bases are TGTGCCAGCAGCGGACAGGGGGTTACTAATGAAAAACTGTTTTTT. Amino acid sequence: CASSGQGVTNEKLFF.

The chain combines TRBV5-1 with TRBJ2-5; D remains ambiguous. CDR1 and CDR2 (germline): SGHRS, YFSETQ. V lost 4 bases and J lost 3, with 10 bases in between. This CDR3 contains 13 residues. The CDR3 region is CASSPRLEETQYF. The CDR3 nucleotides read TGCGCCAGCAGCCCCCGACTCGAAGAGACCCAGTACTTC.

V gene TRBV6-6 combines with J gene TRBJ1-5; 7 nucleotides match TRBD1. The CDR3 contains 15 residues. The V and J ends lost 7 bases and 4 bases, in that order; junction bases with no gene match: 10. The germline V gene encodes CDR1 MNHNY and CDR2 SVGAGI (reference sequence). The CDR3 coding sequence is TGTGCCAGCACTTCAAAGGGGGCTGGGAATCAGCCCCAGCATTTT. Translated, it gives CASTSKGAGNQPQHF.

The chain has TRBV6-2 or TRBV6-3 and TRBJ2-3, with 9 bases identical to TRBD2. Germline CDR1 reads MNHEY; CDR2 reads SVGEGT. V lost 0 bases to trimming and J lost 1 base; unmatched junction nucleotides: 2. This CDR3 is built from 16 residues. The CDR3 loop is CASSYSGTSRTDTQYF. The DNA of the CDR3 is TGTGCCAGCAGTTACTCGGGGACTAGCCGCACAGATACGCAGTATTTT.

This clone has more than one count but fewer than ten. V is TRBV19 and J is TRBJ2-2; maybe TRBD1 (7 bases). CDR1 and CDR2 (germline): LNHDA, SQIVND (reference sequence). The CDR3 contains 15 residues. The germline V and J ends were trimmed by 10 bases and 7 bases, with 22 bases remaining between them. CDR3 bases: TGTGCCACCAACGAACAGCAGGGGGGTTACGGGGAGCTGTTTTTT. Its protein is CATNEQQGGYGELFF. The full variable domain, with the rest looked up from reference TRBV19 and TRBJ2-2, is DGGITQSPKYLFRKEGQNVTLSCEQNLNHDAMYWYRQDPGQGLRLIYYSQIVNDFQKGDIAEGYSVSREKKESFPLTVTSAQKNPTAFYLCATNEQQGGYGELFFGEGSRLTVL.

This rearrangement joins TRBV7-2 to TRBJ1-2; 9 nucleotides align to TRBD1. The germline V gene encodes CDR1 SGHTA and CDR2 FQGNSA. V gave up 9 bases and J gave up 0 bases; unmatched junction bases: 8. The CDR3 runs 15 residues. The CDR3, as DNA: TGTGCCAGTACCGGGACAGGGCTCTCTAACTATGGCTACACCTTC. This translates into CASTGTGLSNYGYTF. Using reference TRBV7-2 and TRBJ1-2 for the parts outside the CDR3, the full variable domain is GAGVSQSPSNKVTEKGKDVELRCDPISGHTALYWYRQSLGQGLEFLIYFQGNSAPDKSGLPSDRFSAERTGGSVSTLTIQRTQQEDSAVYLCASTGTGLSNYGYTFGSGTRLTVV.